This TCR beta chain was found in a study of neurological immune-mediated disorders. Findings and caveats of the study: The greatest degree of TCR clonal expansion was observed in HTLV-1-associated myelopathy, with the lowest in multiple sclerosis, below that of healthy controls. The absence of shared CDR3 amino acid sequences among expanded clones across subjects suggests private repertoires in all groups.

This clonotype was counted many times. The antigen remains unidentified. The time point: longitudinal time-point 2. The unsorted libraries originated from 2 million PBMCs that had been stored at -80 C. CDR1 and CDR2 from the germline V gene are LGHDT and YNNKEL (reference sequence). The V segment lost 5 bases and the J segment 0 bases; nucleotides outside the gene matches: 2. The CDR3 totals 15 residues. One entry per CDR3 protein, called by TCRdb with MiXCR from the 5' RACE reads. This table has around 90,000 distinct CDR3 sequences, roughly 13% appearing once. The sequence was obtained from a female donor with HTLV-1-associated myelopathy (HAM/TSP). The gene calls are TRBV3-1 and TRBJ2-7; 12 positions match TRBD2. Input material: PBMCs. The CDR3 DNA reads as TGTGCCAGCAGCTCACTAGCGGGGGGCTCCTACGAGCAGTACTTC. It yields the protein CASSSLAGGSYEQYF.